The TCR beta chain described here comes from a study of beta chain features in type 1 diabetes. Sequenced material consisted of expressed TCRB transcripts (all of the isolated RNA was reverse transcribed). The data were produced by immunoSEQ multiplex PCR, yet TCRdb's version contains in-frame clones alone and is incomplete. The data show hundreds of thousands of clones, about an eighth seen once. This clone was counted between two and nine times. Its antigen is undetermined. The study, taken as a whole, reports: TCRB CDR3s were moderately but significantly shorter in Type 1 diabetes patients in all four CD4+ subsets.

Sequenced input: naive CD4+ T cells from blood. This TCR was recovered from a man between 18 and 35 years old with type 1 diabetes.

The CDR3 coding sequence is TGTGCCGGGTCGGGACTTTTAAACACCGGGGAGCTGTTTTTT. Its translation: CAGSGLLNTGELFF. The chain links TRBV7-9 to TRBJ2-2; maybe TRBD2 (6 bases). CDR3 length equals 14 residues. Germline V gene sequence: CDR1 SEHNR, CDR2 FQNEAQ (reference sequence). The ends were cut back, 11 bases at V and 2 bases at J, with 15 bases in the middle.